The 2 T cell receptor beta chains below all came from one sample that was sequenced in a study of early T cells in non-severe SARS-CoV-2 infection. TCRdb ran MiXCR on the 5' RACE reads and lists one entry per CDR3 protein. The table shows tens of thousands of distinct CDR3 sequences, with around 4.8% occurring only once. The sequencing input was whole blood. Receptors originate from an adult who was a healthcare worker with PCR-confirmed SARS-CoV-2 infection or an uninfected control (not recorded which).

This clonotype was detected many times. The V gene is TRBV13, the J gene TRBJ2-3; the match to TRBD2 covers 8 bases. Trimming at V came to 4 bases and at J to 2 bases, leaving 8 bases not matched to a gene. The CDR3 extends over 16 amino acids. Germline values: CDR1 PRHDT, CDR2 FYEKMQ (reference sequence). Here the CDR3 DNA reads TGTGCCAGCAGCTCCCGAGCGGGAGCACACACAGATACGCAGTATTTT. Residues: CASSSRAGAHTDTQYF.

This clonotype was observed many times. This chain links TRBV4-1 with TRBJ2-1, with TRBD2 identical over 7 bases. J lost 10 bases, V lost 2 bases, and 11 bases had no gene match. The CDR3 runs to 15 residues. The V gene's germline CDR1 is MGHRA and CDR2 YSYEKL. CDR3 amino acids: CASSQTGGLRLEQFF. The CDR3 DNA reads TGCGCCAGCAGCCAAACGGGGGGACTCCGCTTGGAGCAGTTCTTC.